This T cell receptor beta chain was found in a study of T cell responses to AZD1222 COVID-19 vaccine. Overall study context: It was second doses at about 4 or about 12 weeks that were pooled. Regarding the study as a whole: Most donors were white British, females outnumbered males, and clonal diversity was possibly underestimated. Repertoire sampling happened only post peak T cell response. Only a handful of people who got AZD1222 tested seropositive at baseline.

For this clone: Its antigen is as yet unknown.

Assay: immunoSEQ multiplex PCR; the TCRdb copy retains only in-frame clones and omits some. The sample gives over 110,000 clones, about 93% of which show up once; approximately 5.4% is in the top ten. The ends were cut back, 11 bases at V and 6 bases at J, with 16 bases in the middle. This CDR3 is 13 amino acids long. Germline lookup yields CDR1 MNHNY and CDR2 SVGAGI (reference sequence). The rearrangement links TRBV6-6 to TRBJ2-2; TRBD1 or TRBD2 may be the D gene (5 bases each). The specimen was peripheral blood, collected on day 0 of AZD1222 vaccination. The sequence was collected from an adult in good health. The CDR3 spells CAGWGGHAGELFF. DNA of the CDR3: TGTGCCGGGTGGGGCGGGCATGCCGGGGAGCTGTTTTTT.